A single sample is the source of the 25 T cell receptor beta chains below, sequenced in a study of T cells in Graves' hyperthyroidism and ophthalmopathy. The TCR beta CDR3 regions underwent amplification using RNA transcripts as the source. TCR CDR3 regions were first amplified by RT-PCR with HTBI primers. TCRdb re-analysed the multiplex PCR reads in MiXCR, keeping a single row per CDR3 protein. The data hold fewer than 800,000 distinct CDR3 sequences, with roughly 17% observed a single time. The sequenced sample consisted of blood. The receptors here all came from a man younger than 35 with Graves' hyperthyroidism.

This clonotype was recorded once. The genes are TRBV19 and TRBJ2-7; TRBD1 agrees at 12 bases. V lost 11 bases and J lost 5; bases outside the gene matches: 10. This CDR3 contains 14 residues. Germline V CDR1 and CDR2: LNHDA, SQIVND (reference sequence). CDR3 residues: CAGTRDRGRHEQYF. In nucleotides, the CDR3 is TGTGCCGGGACTAGGGACAGGGGGCGCCACGAGCAGTACTTC.

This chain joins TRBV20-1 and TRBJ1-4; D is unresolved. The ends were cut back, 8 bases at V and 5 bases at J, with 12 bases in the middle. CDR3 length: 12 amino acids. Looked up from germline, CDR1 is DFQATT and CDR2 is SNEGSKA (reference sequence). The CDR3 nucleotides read TGCAGTCACGGTCGACTAAATGAAAAACTGTTTTTT. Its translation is CSHGRLNEKLFF.

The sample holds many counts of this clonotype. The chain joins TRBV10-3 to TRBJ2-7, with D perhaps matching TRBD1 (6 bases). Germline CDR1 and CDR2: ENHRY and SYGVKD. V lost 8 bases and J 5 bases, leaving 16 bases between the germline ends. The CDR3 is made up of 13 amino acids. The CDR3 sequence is CAIGAGQHHEQYF. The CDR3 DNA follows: TGTGCCATCGGAGCAGGACAGCACCACGAGCAGTACTTC.

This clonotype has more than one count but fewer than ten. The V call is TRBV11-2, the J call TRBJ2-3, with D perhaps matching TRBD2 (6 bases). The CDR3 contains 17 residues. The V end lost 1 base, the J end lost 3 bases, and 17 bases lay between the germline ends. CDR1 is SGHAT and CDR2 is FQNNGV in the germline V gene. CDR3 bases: TGTGCCAGCAGCTTAGGCCTCGGGGGAATGAGGACAGATACGCAGTATTTT. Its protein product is CASSLGLGGMRTDTQYF.

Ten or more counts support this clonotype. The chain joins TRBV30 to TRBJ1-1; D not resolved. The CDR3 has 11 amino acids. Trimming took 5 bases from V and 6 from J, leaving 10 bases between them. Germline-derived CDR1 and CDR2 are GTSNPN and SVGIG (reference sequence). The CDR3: CAWGRGAEAFF. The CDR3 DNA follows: TGTGCCTGGGGGAGAGGTGCTGAAGCTTTCTTT.

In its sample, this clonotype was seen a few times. As DNA, the CDR3 is TGTGCCAGCAGGGCTAAATCCGGGTTCCTGAACACTGAAGCTTTCTTT. It specifies CASRAKSGFLNTEAFF. This chain joins TRBV5-4 and TRBJ1-1; D is unresolved. Per the germline V gene, CDR1 is SGHNT and CDR2 is YYREEE (reference sequence). Trimming removed 5 bases at V and 0 bases at J, with 17 bases between. The CDR3 is 16 residues long.

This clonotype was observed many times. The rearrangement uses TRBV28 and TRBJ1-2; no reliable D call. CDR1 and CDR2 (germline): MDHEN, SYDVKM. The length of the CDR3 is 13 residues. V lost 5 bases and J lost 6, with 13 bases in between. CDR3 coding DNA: TGTGCCAGCAGTCCGACGGTTCGGGATGGCTACACCTTC. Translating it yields CASSPTVRDGYTF.

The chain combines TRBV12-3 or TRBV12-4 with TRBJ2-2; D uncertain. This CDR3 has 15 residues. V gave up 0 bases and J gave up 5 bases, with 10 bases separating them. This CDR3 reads CASSLALPRTGELFF. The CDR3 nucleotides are TGTGCCAGCAGTTTAGCCCTACCTAGAACCGGGGAGCTGTTTTTT.

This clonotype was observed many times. CDR3 sequence reads: CASSAALSSYNEQFF. The DNA of the CDR3 is TGTGCCAGCAGTGCGGCCCTAAGTTCCTACAATGAGCAGTTCTTC. The V gene is TRBV12-3 or TRBV12-4, the J gene TRBJ2-1, with no clear D. Between the trimmed V and J ends, which lost 5 bases and 1 base, there was a span of 12 bases. The length of the CDR3 is 15 residues.

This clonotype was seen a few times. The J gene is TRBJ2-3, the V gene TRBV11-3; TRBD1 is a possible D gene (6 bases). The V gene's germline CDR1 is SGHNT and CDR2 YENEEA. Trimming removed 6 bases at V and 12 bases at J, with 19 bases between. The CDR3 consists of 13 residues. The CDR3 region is CASSKGVRTEQYF. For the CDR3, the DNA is TGTGCCAGCAGTAAGGGGGTTCGCACCGAACAGTATTTT.

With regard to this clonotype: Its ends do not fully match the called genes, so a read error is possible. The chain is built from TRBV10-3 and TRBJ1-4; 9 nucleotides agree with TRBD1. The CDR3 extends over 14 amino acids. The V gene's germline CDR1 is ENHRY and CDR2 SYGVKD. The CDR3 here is CASKTGGFNEKPFF. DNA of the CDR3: TGTGCCAGCAAAACAGGGGGCTTTAATGAAAAACCGTTTTTT.

CDR3 loop: CASSSESTDTQYF. The CDR3 region has the DNA TGTGCCAGCAGTTCGGAAAGCACAGATACGCAGTATTTT. The V call is TRBV28, the J call TRBJ2-3, with D unclear. Germline values: CDR1 MDHEN, CDR2 SYDVKM. The CDR3 extends over 13 amino acids. V was pared by 4 bases and J by 0 bases, with 5 bases between.

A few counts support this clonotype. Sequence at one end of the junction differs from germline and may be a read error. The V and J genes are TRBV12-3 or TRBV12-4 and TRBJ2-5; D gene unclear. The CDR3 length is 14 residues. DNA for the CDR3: TGTGCCACCAGTGATTCCCTCCATTCCCAGACCCAGTACTTC. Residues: CATSDSLHSQTQYF.

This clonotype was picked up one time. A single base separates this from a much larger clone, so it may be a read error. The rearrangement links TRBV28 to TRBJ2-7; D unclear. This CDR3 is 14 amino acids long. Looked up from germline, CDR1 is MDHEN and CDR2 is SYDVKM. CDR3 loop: CATKMDGDSYERYF. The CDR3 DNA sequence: TGTGCCACTAAAATGGACGGTGACTCCTACGAGCGGTACTTC. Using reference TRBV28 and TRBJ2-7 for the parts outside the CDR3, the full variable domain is DVKVTQSSRYLVKRTGEKVFLECVQDMDHENMFWYRQDPGLGLRLIYFSYDVKMKEKGDIPEGYSVSREKKERFSLILESASTNQTSMYLCATKMDGDSYERYFGPGTRLTVT.

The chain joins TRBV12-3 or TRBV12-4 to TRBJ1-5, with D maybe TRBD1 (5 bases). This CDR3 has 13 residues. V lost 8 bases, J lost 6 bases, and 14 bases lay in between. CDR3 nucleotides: TGTGCCAGCGCCCACGGGGGAGGTCAGCCCCAGCATTTT. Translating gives CASAHGGGQPQHF.

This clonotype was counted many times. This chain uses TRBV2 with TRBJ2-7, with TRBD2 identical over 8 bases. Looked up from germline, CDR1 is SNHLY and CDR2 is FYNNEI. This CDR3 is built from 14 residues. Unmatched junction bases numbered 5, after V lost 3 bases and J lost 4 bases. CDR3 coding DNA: TGTGCCAGCAGTGATGGCGGGGGGCGGTACGAGCAGTACTTC. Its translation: CASSDGGGRYEQYF. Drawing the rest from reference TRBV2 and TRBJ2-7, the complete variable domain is EPEVTQTPSHQVTQMGQEVILRCVPISNHLYFYWYRQILGQKVEFLVSFYNNEISEKSEIFDDQFSVERPDGSNFTLKIRSTKLEDSAMYFCASSDGGGRYEQYFGPGTRLTVT.

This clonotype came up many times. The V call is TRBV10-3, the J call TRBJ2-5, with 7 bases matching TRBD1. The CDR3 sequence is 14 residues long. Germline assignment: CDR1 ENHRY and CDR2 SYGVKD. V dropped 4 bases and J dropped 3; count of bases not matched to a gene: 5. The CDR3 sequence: CAISAPGTEETQYF. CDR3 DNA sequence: TGTGCCATCAGTGCCCCCGGGACAGAAGAGACCCAGTACTTC.

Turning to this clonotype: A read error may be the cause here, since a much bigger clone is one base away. The CDR3 protein is CAWNVGQGPGNTIYF. CDR3 DNA: TGTGCCTGGAATGTAGGACAGGGTCCAGGAAACACCATATATTTT. The rearrangement links TRBV30 to TRBJ1-3; 8 bases agree with TRBD1. CDR3 size: 15 residues. Unmatched junction bases numbered 9, after V lost 4 bases and J lost 4 bases. Germline V gene data show CDR1 as GTSNPN and CDR2 as SVGIG (reference sequence).

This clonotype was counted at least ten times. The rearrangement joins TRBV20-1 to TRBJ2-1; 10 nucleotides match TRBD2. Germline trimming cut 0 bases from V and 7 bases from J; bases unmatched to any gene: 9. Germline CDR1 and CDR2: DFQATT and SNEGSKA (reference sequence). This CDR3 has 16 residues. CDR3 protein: CSARDRRLAGANEQFF. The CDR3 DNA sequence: TGCAGTGCTAGAGATAGAAGGCTAGCGGGAGCGAATGAGCAGTTCTTC.

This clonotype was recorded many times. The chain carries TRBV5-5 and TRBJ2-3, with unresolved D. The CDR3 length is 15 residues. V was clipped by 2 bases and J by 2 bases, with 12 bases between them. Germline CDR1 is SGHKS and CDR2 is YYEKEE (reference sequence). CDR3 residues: CASSFLSSNTDTQYF. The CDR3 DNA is TGTGCCAGCAGCTTTCTTAGCTCAAACACAGATACGCAGTATTTT.

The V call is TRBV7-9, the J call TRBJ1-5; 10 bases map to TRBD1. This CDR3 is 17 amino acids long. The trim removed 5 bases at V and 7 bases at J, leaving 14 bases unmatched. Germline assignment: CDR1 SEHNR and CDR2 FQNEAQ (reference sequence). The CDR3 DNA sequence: TGTGCCAGCAGCCTCGGTAAGACAGGGGGCGCCGGACAGCCCCAGCATTTT. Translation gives CASSLGKTGGAGQPQHF.

The CDR3, as DNA: TGTGCCAGCTCACCACTAGCGGGGGGCGGACAGCCCCAGCATTTT. Residues: CASSPLAGGGQPQHF. This chain uses TRBV18 with TRBJ1-5; D possibly corresponds to TRBD1 (6 bases). Germline V CDR1 and CDR2: KGHSH, LQKENI. V dropped 1 base and J dropped 7 bases, with 14 bases sitting between them. This CDR3 is built from 15 residues.

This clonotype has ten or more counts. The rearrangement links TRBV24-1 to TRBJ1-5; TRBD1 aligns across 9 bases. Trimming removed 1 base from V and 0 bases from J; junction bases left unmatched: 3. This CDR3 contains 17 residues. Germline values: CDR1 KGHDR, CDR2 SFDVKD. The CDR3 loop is CATSDFGTGNSNQPQHF. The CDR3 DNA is TGTGCCACCAGTGATTTCGGGACAGGGAATAGCAATCAGCCCCAGCATTTT.

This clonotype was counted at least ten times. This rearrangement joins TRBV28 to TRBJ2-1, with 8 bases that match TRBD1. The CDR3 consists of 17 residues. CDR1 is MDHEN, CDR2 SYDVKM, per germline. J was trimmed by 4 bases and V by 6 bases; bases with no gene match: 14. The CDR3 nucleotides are TGTGCCAGCAGCCCCCCCGGCTACAGGGGGACATACAATGAGCAGTTCTTC. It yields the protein CASSPPGYRGTYNEQFF.

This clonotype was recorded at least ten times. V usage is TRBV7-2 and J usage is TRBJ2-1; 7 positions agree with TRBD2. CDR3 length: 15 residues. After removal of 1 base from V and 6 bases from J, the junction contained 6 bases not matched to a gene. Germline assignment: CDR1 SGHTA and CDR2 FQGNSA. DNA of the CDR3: TGTGCCAGCAGCTTAGGGACTAGTTTTTCCAATGAGCAGTTCTTC. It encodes CASSLGTSFSNEQFF.